The present T cell receptor beta chain was sequenced within a study of T-cell reconstitution after alpha-beta-depleted transplantation in children. Whole-study results and caveats: The high TCRbeta diversity at day 60 in some patients came from surviving recipient T cells and thymic progenitors. One year post-transplant, T-cell counts and diversity were largely derived from T cells produced anew.

This clonotype occurred a few times. Its cognate antigen is unknown. The V and J ends lost 8 bases and 4 bases respectively, with 18 bases between them. CDR3 length: 15 amino acids. The TCRbeta library incorporated unique molecular identifiers. TCRdb independently ran MiXCR on the PCR reads; one entry per CDR3 protein. Of approximately 210,000 distinct CDR3 sequences in the sample, approximately 17% were seen once. The clonotype comes from a male patient aged 2-10 years who had a stem cell transplant for acute lymphoblastic leukemia, so the T cells may come from the graft donor. V is TRBV12-3 or TRBV12-4 and J is TRBJ1-5, with D maybe TRBD1 (6 bases). This material consisted of PBMCs, mostly from graft donor cells, taken 360 days after TCRalphabeta/CD19-depleted stem cell transplant. The CDR3 DNA follows: TGTGCCAGCTTGCCTAACGGGGGGCTTAATCAGCCCCAGCATTTT. Translating gives CASLPNGGLNQPQHF.